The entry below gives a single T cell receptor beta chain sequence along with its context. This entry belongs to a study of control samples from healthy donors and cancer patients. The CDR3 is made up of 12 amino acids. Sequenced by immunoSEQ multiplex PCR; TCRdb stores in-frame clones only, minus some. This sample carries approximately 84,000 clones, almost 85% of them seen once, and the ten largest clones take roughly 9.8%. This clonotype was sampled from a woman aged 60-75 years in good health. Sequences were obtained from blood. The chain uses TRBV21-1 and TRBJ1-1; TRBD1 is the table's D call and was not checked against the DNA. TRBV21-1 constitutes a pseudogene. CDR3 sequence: CASTRDRGYAFF. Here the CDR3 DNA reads TGTGCCAGCACCCGGGACAGGGGATACGCTTTCTTT.